A selection of T cell receptor beta chains follows, all from one sample in a study of post-analysis software for immune sequencing data. MiXCR, run by TCRdb on the PCR reads, gives a single entry per CDR3 protein. The data hold about 820,000 distinct CDR3 sequences, with roughly half observed a single time. Sequencing used blood. These receptors were taken from a girl between 5 and 17 years old with multiple sclerosis. The CDR3 runs from the conserved cysteine through the conserved F or W. The D gene is left open where the match is weak. Where a row states a size, it is once, few, many or the class of an expanded clone; other rows omit it.

D | J | size | V | length | CDR3 | DNA
TRBD1 | TRBJ1-2 | - | TRBV5-1 | 15 | CASSLDRGRDYGYTF | TGCGCCAGCAGCTTGGACAGGGGGCGCGACTATGGCTACACCTTC
TRBD2 | TRBJ2-7 | few | TRBV20-1 | 13 | CSATPGLDHEQYF | TGCAGTGCTACTCCGGGACTAGATCACGAGCAGTACTTC
- | TRBJ1-1 | - | TRBV5-1 | 16 | CASSLGGTLLNTEAFF | TGCGCCAGCAGCTTGGGTGGAACGCTTCTGAACACTGAAGCTTTCTTT
- | TRBJ2-6 | few | TRBV3-1 | 15 | CASSLTQSGANVLTF | TGTGCCAGCAGCCTTACTCAATCTGGGGCCAACGTCCTGACTTTC
- | TRBJ1-4 | - | TRBV9 | 15 | CASSVQDTPTEKLFF | TGTGCCAGCAGCGTACAAGACACTCCTACCGAAAAACTGTTTTTT
- | TRBJ1-1 | - | TRBV29-1 | 12 | CSVLTGNTEAFF | TGCAGCGTTCTCACAGGGAATACTGAAGCTTTCTTT
TRBD2 | TRBJ2-1 | few | TRBV2 | 16 | CASSEGGSGNYNEQFF | TGTGCCAGCAGTGAAGGGGGTAGCGGGAATTACAATGAGCAGTTCTTC
TRBD2 | TRBJ2-1 | - | TRBV7-9 | 18 | CASSLVAPLAGGPHEHFF | TGTGCCAGCAGCTTAGTAGCCCCGTTAGCGGGAGGGCCGCATGAGCACTTCTTC
- | TRBJ1-2 | - | TRBV10-3 | 12 | CATGQGSYGYTF | TGTGCCACCGGTCAGGGTTCATATGGCTACACCTTC
- | TRBJ1-4 | - | TRBV29-1 | 16 | CSVEDRSGTTNEKLFF | TGCAGCGTTGAAGATCGTTCGGGCACAACTAATGAAAAACTGTTTTTT
- | TRBJ2-7 | - | TRBV29-1 | 13 | CSVVLDNPYEQYF | TGCAGCGTTGTCTTGGACAACCCCTACGAGCAGTACTTC
- | TRBJ1-2 | few | TRBV4-2 | 17 | CASSQENLAGQLYGYTF | TGTGCCAGCAGCCAAGAGAACTTAGCTGGACAGCTATATGGCTACACCTTC
- | TRBJ2-7 | - | TRBV27 | 15 | CASSFGGGHSYEQYF | TGTGCCAGCAGTTTCGGTGGGGGGCACTCCTACGAGCAGTACTTC
TRBD1 | TRBJ2-6 | - | TRBV28 | 17 | CASRPTEGAPGANVLTF | TGTGCCAGCAGACCAACCGAGGGGGCCCCTGGGGCCAACGTCCTGACTTTC
- | TRBJ2-1 | - | TRBV28 | 13 | CASRVGGGNEQFF | TGTGCCAGCAGGGTGGGCGGCGGCAATGAGCAGTTCTTC
- | TRBJ2-7 | - | TRBV29-1 | 16 | CSVDSETLSSYNEQYF | TGCAGCGTTGATAGCGAGACGTTGAGCTCCTACAATGAGCAGTACTTC